This T cell receptor beta chain was obtained from a study of cytomegalovirus exposure and HLA in healthy donors. The ends were cut back, 0 bases at V and 0 bases at J, with 7 bases in the middle. The CDR3 consists of 15 residues. Germline V CDR1 and CDR2: SGHNT, YYREEE (reference sequence). 60 Vbeta and 13 Jbeta primers were used in PCR. Data came from immunoSEQ multiplex PCR; TCRdb stores just in-frame clones and leaves some out. This table has 100,000 to 150,000 clones, around 80% appearing once. The V and J genes are TRBV5-4 and TRBJ2-1; unclear D gene. The origin of this receptor is a man aged 50-60 years in good health and CMV-seronegative. The sample taken for sequencing was PBMCs. CDR3 in amino acids: CASSLAVSSYNEQFF. The CDR3 nucleotides read TGTGCCAGCAGCTTGGCGGTTTCCTCCTACAATGAGCAGTTCTTC.